Listed below are T cell receptor beta chains from one sample, sequenced in a study of T cell changes during pregnancy in multiple sclerosis. The protocol was immunoSEQ multiplex PCR, while the TCRdb copy is restricted to in-frame clones and leaves out a portion. The sample lists approximately 92,000 clones, over 80% occurring once. The specimen comprised peripheral blood, sampled in the first trimester of pregnancy. The receptors were gathered from a female donor with multiple sclerosis, enrolled in a pregnancy study. CDR3s include the opening cysteine and the closing phenylalanine or tryptophan. D genes are given only for firm matches. Some rows mark clone size as missing; the rest say once, few, many or name a class of expanded clone.

d_call: TRBD2; clone_size: NA; j_call: TRBJ2-7; v_call: TRBV2; cdr3_nt: TGTGCCAGCAGGGTTGTTACGGGACTATCGAACTCCTACGAGCAGTACTTC; cdr3_aa: CASRVVTGLSNSYEQYF
d_call: TRBD2; clone_size: NA; j_call: TRBJ2-1; v_call: TRBV7-7; cdr3_nt: TGTGCTAGCAGTTCCCAAGCTAGCGGGAGACCAGGTGAGCAGTTCTTC; cdr3_aa: CASSSQASGRPGEQFF
d_call: NA; clone_size: NA; j_call: TRBJ2-1; v_call: TRBV6-1; cdr3_nt: TGTGCCAGCAGTGAACCGACTCTTGACAGACGAAATTACAATGAGCAGTTCTTC; cdr3_aa: CASSEPTLDRRNYNEQFF
d_call: NA; clone_size: few; j_call: TRBJ2-5; v_call: TRBV5-4; cdr3_nt: TGTGCCAGCAGCTGGGACGGGACTCGACAAGAGACCCAGTACTTC; cdr3_aa: CASSWDGTRQETQYF
d_call: TRBD2; clone_size: NA; j_call: TRBJ2-1; v_call: TRBV7-8; cdr3_nt: TGTGCCAGCAGTCCAGGACTAGCGGGAAATGAGCAGTTCTTC; cdr3_aa: CASSPGLAGNEQFF
d_call: TRBD1; clone_size: NA; j_call: TRBJ2-3; v_call: TRBV10-3; cdr3_nt: TGTGCCACCTCTAAGGGACAGAACACAGATACGCAGTATTTT; cdr3_aa: CATSKGQNTDTQYF
d_call: NA; clone_size: NA; j_call: TRBJ2-7; v_call: TRBV5-1; cdr3_nt: TGCGCCAGCAGCTTGGAGGGGAGGACCTACGAGCAGTACTTC; cdr3_aa: CASSLEGRTYEQYF
d_call: NA; clone_size: NA; j_call: TRBJ1-2; v_call: TRBV21-1; cdr3_nt: TGTGCCAGCAGCCGCCACAGGGGGCGTATAGGCTACACCTTC; cdr3_aa: CASSRHRGRIGYTF
d_call: TRBD1; clone_size: NA; j_call: TRBJ1-3; v_call: TRBV10-3; cdr3_nt: TGTGCCATCAGTGAGGAGACAGGGGGGATAAACACCATATATTTT; cdr3_aa: CAISEETGGINTIYF
d_call: TRBD2; clone_size: NA; j_call: TRBJ2-3; v_call: TRBV9; cdr3_nt: TGTGCCAGCAGCGTAGACCCGGGAGGGGCGGTCTTAGGAGATACGCAGTATTTT; cdr3_aa: CASSVDPGGAVLGDTQYF
d_call: TRBD2; clone_size: NA; j_call: TRBJ2-3; v_call: TRBV7-2; cdr3_nt: TGTGCCAGCAAACTAGCGGGAGGACCCACAGATACGCAGTATTTT; cdr3_aa: CASKLAGGPTDTQYF
d_call: TRBD2; clone_size: NA; j_call: TRBJ2-1; v_call: TRBV28; cdr3_nt: TGTGCCAGCAGACGACTAGCGGGAGTCGGCTCCTACAATGAGCAGTTCTTC; cdr3_aa: CASRRLAGVGSYNEQFF
d_call: NA; clone_size: NA; j_call: TRBJ2-3; v_call: TRBV5-1; cdr3_nt: TGCGCCAGCAGCACCAACAGGGTGGTCGCAGATACGCAGTATTTT; cdr3_aa: CASSTNRVVADTQYF
d_call: TRBD1; clone_size: few; j_call: TRBJ1-3; v_call: TRBV19; cdr3_nt: TGTGCCAGTAGTACCACCGGACAGGGGGCTGGAAACACCATATATTTT; cdr3_aa: CASSTTGQGAGNTIYF
d_call: TRBD2; clone_size: few; j_call: TRBJ2-3; v_call: TRBV7-2; cdr3_nt: TGTGCCAGCATGGCGGGAGTGACAGATACGCAGTATTTT; cdr3_aa: CASMAGVTDTQYF
d_call: TRBD1; clone_size: NA; j_call: TRBJ1-2; v_call: TRBV10-2; cdr3_nt: TGCGCCAGCAGTGAAATGGGACAGGGATATGGCTACACCTTC; cdr3_aa: CASSEMGQGYGYTF
d_call: TRBD2; clone_size: NA; j_call: TRBJ2-1; v_call: TRBV7-3; cdr3_nt: TGTGCCAGCAGCCCCCGGACTAGCGGGATATACAATGAGCAGTTCTTC; cdr3_aa: CASSPRTSGIYNEQFF
d_call: TRBD2; clone_size: NA; j_call: TRBJ2-7; v_call: TRBV28; cdr3_nt: TGTGCCAGCAGTTCCCCGGGACTAGCCTCCTACGAGCAGTACTTC; cdr3_aa: CASSSPGLASYEQYF
d_call: NA; clone_size: NA; j_call: TRBJ2-2; v_call: TRBV9; cdr3_nt: TGTGCCAGCAGCGTAGCTAAGATTTCGGGGGAGCTGTTTTTT; cdr3_aa: CASSVAKISGELFF
d_call: TRBD2; clone_size: NA; j_call: TRBJ2-1; v_call: TRBV6-1; cdr3_nt: TGTGCCAGCAGTGACCATGGGACTAGCGGGAACAATGAGCAGTTCTTC; cdr3_aa: CASSDHGTSGNNEQFF
d_call: NA; clone_size: NA; j_call: TRBJ2-3; v_call: TRBV5-1; cdr3_nt: TGCGCCAGCAGCTCCCTCCCCCTGCAGGATACGCAGTATTTT; cdr3_aa: CASSSLPLQDTQYF
d_call: NA; clone_size: NA; j_call: TRBJ2-1; v_call: TRBV25-1; cdr3_nt: TGTGCCAGCAGTCCCCGCCCCCCGGAGTATGAGCAGTTCTTC; cdr3_aa: CASSPRPPEYEQFF
d_call: TRBD2; clone_size: NA; j_call: TRBJ2-3; v_call: TRBV6-6; cdr3_nt: TGTGCCAGCAGTTACTCCCAAGCGGGAAAAGATACGCAGTATTTT; cdr3_aa: CASSYSQAGKDTQYF
d_call: TRBD1; clone_size: NA; j_call: TRBJ2-2; v_call: TRBV28; cdr3_nt: TGTGCCAGCAGTTTCTCCGGGACAGGGATGAACACCGGGGAGCTGTTTTTT; cdr3_aa: CASSFSGTGMNTGELFF
d_call: NA; clone_size: NA; j_call: TRBJ2-7; v_call: TRBV7-9; cdr3_nt: TGTGCCACTACCCCTCTCGATATTTTCTACGAGCAGTACTTC; cdr3_aa: CATTPLDIFYEQYF
d_call: NA; clone_size: NA; j_call: TRBJ1-2; v_call: TRBV6-5; cdr3_nt: TGTGCCAGCAGTTACTTATACGGGAACTATGGCTACACCTTC; cdr3_aa: CASSYLYGNYGYTF
d_call: NA; clone_size: NA; j_call: TRBJ1-2; v_call: TRBV5-1; cdr3_nt: TGCGCCAGCAGCTACCTTACAAACTATGGCTACACCTTC; cdr3_aa: CASSYLTNYGYTF
d_call: TRBD2; clone_size: NA; j_call: TRBJ2-7; v_call: TRBV6-5; cdr3_nt: TGTGCCAGCAGTCGTAGCGGGAGGACTGCCTACGAGCAGTACTTC; cdr3_aa: CASSRSGRTAYEQYF
d_call: NA; clone_size: few; j_call: TRBJ2-5; v_call: TRBV5-1; cdr3_nt: TGCGCCAGCAGCTCAATCCTAGACGGCCAGTACTTC; cdr3_aa: CASSSILDGQYF
d_call: NA; clone_size: NA; j_call: TRBJ1-5; v_call: TRBV19; cdr3_nt: TGTGCCAGTAGTGGGGACGGGGGACAGCCCCAGCATTTT; cdr3_aa: CASSGDGGQPQHF
d_call: NA; clone_size: NA; j_call: TRBJ2-7; v_call: TRBV5-1; cdr3_nt: TGCGCCAGCAGCTTTAGTACAGGGTCCTACGAGCAGTACTTC; cdr3_aa: CASSFSTGSYEQYF
d_call: NA; clone_size: NA; j_call: TRBJ1-5; v_call: TRBV28; cdr3_nt: TGTGCCAGCAGTTCATCAGTGAACGCCTATCAGCCCCAGCATTTT; cdr3_aa: CASSSSVNAYQPQHF
d_call: TRBD1; clone_size: NA; j_call: TRBJ2-2; v_call: TRBV2; cdr3_nt: TGTGCCAGCAATACAGGGGGCCCGAACTATGGGGAGCTGTTTTTT; cdr3_aa: CASNTGGPNYGELFF
d_call: TRBD1; clone_size: NA; j_call: TRBJ1-2; v_call: TRBV18; cdr3_nt: TGTGCCAGCTCAGATTCCGGGACAGGTCGCTATGGCTACACCTTC; cdr3_aa: CASSDSGTGRYGYTF
d_call: TRBD1; clone_size: NA; j_call: TRBJ1-2; v_call: TRBV15; cdr3_nt: TGTGCCACCAGCCGGGACAGGGTGTATGGCTACACCTTC; cdr3_aa: CATSRDRVYGYTF
d_call: NA; clone_size: NA; j_call: TRBJ1-2; v_call: TRBV4-2; cdr3_nt: TGTGCCAGCAGCCAAGATTTGCGAGTATATGGCTACACCTTC; cdr3_aa: CASSQDLRVYGYTF
d_call: NA; clone_size: NA; j_call: TRBJ2-6; v_call: TRBV21-1; cdr3_nt: TGTGCCAGCAGCACGAGGACAGGTAGGTTCTTCTCTGGGGCCAACGTCCTGACTTTC; cdr3_aa: CASSTRTGRFFSGANVLTF
d_call: TRBD2; clone_size: NA; j_call: TRBJ2-3; v_call: TRBV28; cdr3_nt: TGTGCCAGCAGTTTGAGAGTAGCGGGAGCAGATACGCAGTATTTT; cdr3_aa: CASSLRVAGADTQYF
d_call: TRBD2; clone_size: NA; j_call: TRBJ2-1; v_call: TRBV28; cdr3_nt: TGTGCCAGCAGTTTACTCCCACAAAGCGGGAGGGCCAATGAGCAGTTCTTC; cdr3_aa: CASSLLPQSGRANEQFF
d_call: NA; clone_size: few; j_call: TRBJ2-5; v_call: TRBV28; cdr3_nt: TGTGCCAGCAGTTCCCCAGGGGCCCTAGAGACCCAGTACTTC; cdr3_aa: CASSSPGALETQYF
d_call: NA; clone_size: NA; j_call: TRBJ2-1; v_call: TRBV19; cdr3_nt: TGTGCCAGTAGTACTACAGGAATGCTAAACAATGAGCAGTTCTTC; cdr3_aa: CASSTTGMLNNEQFF
d_call: TRBD1; clone_size: NA; j_call: TRBJ1-6; v_call: TRBV5-1; cdr3_nt: TGCGCCAGCAGCAAACAGGGGTCCCTAGATAATTCACCCCTCCACTTT; cdr3_aa: CASSKQGSLDNSPLHF
d_call: NA; clone_size: NA; j_call: TRBJ2-7; v_call: TRBV28; cdr3_nt: TGTGCCAGCAGCCCCCCCCCGGGTCGGAAGTTCTACGAGCAGTACTTC; cdr3_aa: CASSPPPGRKFYEQYF
d_call: TRBD2; clone_size: once; j_call: TRBJ2-7; v_call: TRBV4-2; cdr3_nt: TGTGCCAGCAGCCAAGACGCTAGCGGGAGCTACGAGCAGTACTTC; cdr3_aa: CASSQDASGSYEQYF
d_call: TRBD2; clone_size: NA; j_call: TRBJ2-3; v_call: TRBV30; cdr3_nt: TGTGCCTGGAAAGCACTAGCGGGAGACACAGATACGCAGTATTTT; cdr3_aa: CAWKALAGDTDTQYF
d_call: NA; clone_size: NA; j_call: TRBJ2-3; v_call: TRBV29-1; cdr3_nt: TGCAGCGTTCGGACTTACACAGATACGCAGTATTTT; cdr3_aa: CSVRTYTDTQYF
d_call: NA; clone_size: NA; j_call: TRBJ1-5; v_call: TRBV28; cdr3_nt: TGTGCCAGCGGTTCGGGGATGAATCAGCCCCAGCATTTT; cdr3_aa: CASGSGMNQPQHF
d_call: NA; clone_size: once; j_call: TRBJ2-1; v_call: TRBV21-1; cdr3_nt: TGTGCCAGCAGCTCGCCGGGACTAGGGGGCTCCTACAATGAGCAGTTCTTC; cdr3_aa: CASSSPGLGGSYNEQFF
d_call: TRBD1; clone_size: NA; j_call: TRBJ1-4; v_call: TRBV2; cdr3_nt: TGTGCCAGCAGTACACAGGGGCTTGAAAAACTGTTTTTT; cdr3_aa: CASSTQGLEKLFF
d_call: NA; clone_size: once; j_call: TRBJ1-2; v_call: TRBV10-2; cdr3_nt: TGCGCCAGCAGTGTCGTAAACGGCTATGGCTACACCTTC; cdr3_aa: CASSVVNGYGYTF
d_call: TRBD2; clone_size: NA; j_call: TRBJ2-5; v_call: TRBV7-3; cdr3_nt: TGTGCCAGCAGCCCGAGCGGGGCCGGGACCCAGTACTTC; cdr3_aa: CASSPSGAGTQYF
d_call: NA; clone_size: NA; j_call: TRBJ2-2; v_call: TRBV11-2; cdr3_nt: TGTGCCAGCAGCCACACCGGAGGGCTGAACACCGGGGAGCTGTTTTTT; cdr3_aa: CASSHTGGLNTGELFF
d_call: NA; clone_size: NA; j_call: TRBJ2-2; v_call: TRBV6-6; cdr3_nt: TGTGCCAGCGGGGGGACCTCCACCGGGGAGCTGTTTTTT; cdr3_aa: CASGGTSTGELFF
d_call: TRBD1; clone_size: NA; j_call: TRBJ1-4; v_call: TRBV9; cdr3_nt: TGTGCCAGCAGCGTAGCCGGGACAGGGGATGAAAAACTGTTTTTT; cdr3_aa: CASSVAGTGDEKLFF
d_call: NA; clone_size: NA; j_call: TRBJ1-2; v_call: TRBV6-5; cdr3_nt: TGTGCCAGCAGACTCGACAGGAGCTATGGCTACACCTTC; cdr3_aa: CASRLDRSYGYTF
d_call: TRBD2; clone_size: NA; j_call: TRBJ2-7; v_call: TRBV7-3; cdr3_nt: TGTGCCAGCAGCTTAGCCCGGACTAGCTACGAGCAGTACTTC; cdr3_aa: CASSLARTSYEQYF
d_call: NA; clone_size: NA; j_call: TRBJ2-1; v_call: TRBV27; cdr3_nt: TGTGCCAGCAGTTTCCACCGTGCTGGGGGCGGTAGGTACAATGAGCAGTTCTTC; cdr3_aa: CASSFHRAGGGRYNEQFF
d_call: TRBD1; clone_size: NA; j_call: TRBJ2-5; v_call: TRBV6-5; cdr3_nt: TGTGCCAGCAGTTATGGACAGGTCGGAGAGACCCAGTACTTC; cdr3_aa: CASSYGQVGETQYF
d_call: TRBD1; clone_size: NA; j_call: TRBJ2-6; v_call: TRBV9; cdr3_nt: TGTGCCAGCAGCGTAGGGGGGACAGGGGGCGCCGGCTCTGGGGCCAACGTCCTGACTTTC; cdr3_aa: CASSVGGTGGAGSGANVLTF